The 17 T cell receptor beta chains below all came from one sample that was sequenced in a study of T cell responses to AZD1222 COVID-19 vaccine. Here immunoSEQ multiplex PCR was the method, and the copy in TCRdb shows in-frame clones only, minus some. The sample totals over 140,000 clones; its top ten clones hold over 2%. The sequenced sample was peripheral blood. Every receptor here comes from an adult in good health.

This chain links TRBV4-1 with TRBJ2-2, with TRBD2 matching over 9 bases. There are 18 residues in the CDR3. Trimming removed 1 base from V and 6 bases from J; junction bases left unmatched: 12. CDR1 and CDR2 from the germline V gene are MGHRA and YSYEKL. CDR3 amino acids: CASSQGLAGGRRAGELFF. The CDR3 DNA reads TGCGCCAGCAGCCAAGGACTCGCGGGGGGGCGGCGGGCCGGGGAGCTGTTTTTT.

Here the CDR3 reads CASSVRDRGQETQYF. Written as DNA, the CDR3 is TGTGCCAGCAGTGTCCGGGACAGGGGCCAAGAGACCCAGTACTTC. V is TRBV2 and J is TRBJ2-5; 10 nucleotides match TRBD1. J was trimmed by 1 base and V by 4 bases; bases with no gene match: 3. Germline V gives CDR1 SNHLY, CDR2 FYNNEI. CDR3 length: 15 amino acids.

The V and J genes are TRBV15 and TRBJ1-2, with TRBD1 as a possible D gene (6 bases). This CDR3 is 15 amino acids long. Looked up from germline, CDR1 is LNHNV and CDR2 is YYDKDF (reference sequence). The V end was cut by 0 bases, the J end by 10 bases, with 18 bases between. CDR3: CATSRDPSRGEPYTF. Here the CDR3 DNA reads TGTGCCACCAGCAGAGATCCAAGCAGGGGCGAACCCTACACCTTC.

J is TRBJ2-3 and V is TRBV30; D is undetermined. V gave up 5 bases and J gave up 1 base, with 10 bases separating them. Germline V lookup: CDR1 GTSNPN, CDR2 SVGIG (reference sequence). The CDR3 is 13 amino acids. The CDR3 loop is CAWSAVRTDTQYF. CDR3 DNA sequence: TGTGCCTGGTCAGCCGTCCGCACAGATACGCAGTATTTT.

The CDR3 is CASSVSGAPYEQYF. As DNA, the CDR3 is TGCGCCAGCAGCGTTAGCGGGGCCCCCTACGAGCAGTACTTC. The chain recombines TRBV5-1 with TRBJ2-7; 8 bases agree with TRBD2. The V gene's germline CDR1 is SGHRS and CDR2 YFSETQ. The V segment lost 4 bases and the J segment 2 bases; nucleotides outside the gene matches: 5. This CDR3 comprises 14 residues.

The CDR3 DNA reads as TGTGCCAGCAGTGAAGAAACAGGACGGAGTTATGGCTACACCTTC. This translates into CASSEETGRSYGYTF. This sequence joins TRBV2 and TRBJ1-2, with D possibly being TRBD1 (5 bases). CDR1 is SNHLY and CDR2 is FYNNEI in the germline V gene. The V end lost 1 base, the J end lost 5 bases, and 14 bases lay between the germline ends. The CDR3 runs to 15 residues. Full variable domain (rest looked up from reference TRBV2 and TRBJ1-2): EPEVTQTPSHQVTQMGQEVILRCVPISNHLYFYWYRQILGQKVEFLVSFYNNEISEKSEIFDDQFSVERPDGSNFTLKIRSTKLEDSAMYFCASSEETGRSYGYTFGSGTRLTVV.

The CDR3 loop is CASSRGSEGGYTF. CDR3 sequence (DNA): TGTGCCAGCAGTCGCGGGAGCGAGGGTGGCTACACCTTC. This sequence joins TRBV2 and TRBJ1-2; D gene ambiguous. The ends were cut back, 5 bases at V and 7 bases at J, with 14 bases in the middle. CDR3 length equals 13 residues. Germline assignment: CDR1 SNHLY and CDR2 FYNNEI.

The gene calls are TRBV12-3 or TRBV12-4 and TRBJ1-3; D unclear. The CDR3 sequence is 13 residues long. The V and J ends lost 3 bases and 0 bases respectively, with 3 bases between them. CDR3 nucleotides: TGTGCCAGCAGTTTCGTCTCTGGAAACACCATATATTTT. It encodes CASSFVSGNTIYF.

The CDR3 DNA reads as TGCGCCAGCAGCTTGGACAGGGTGAGCGGGGAGCTGTTTTTT. Its translation is CASSLDRVSGELFF. The rearrangement uses TRBV5-1 and TRBJ2-2; the D gene is possibly TRBD1 (6 bases). The germline V and J ends were trimmed by 0 bases and 7 bases, with 10 bases remaining between them. The length of the CDR3 is 14 residues. Germline lookup yields CDR1 SGHRS and CDR2 YFSETQ. The full variable domain, completed using reference TRBV5-1 and TRBJ2-2, is KAGVTQTPRYLIKTRGQQVTLSCSPISGHRSVSWYQQTPGQGLQFLFEYFSETQRNKGNFPGRFSGRQFSNSRSEMNVSTLELGDSALYLCASSLDRVSGELFFGEGSRLTVL.

The chain joins TRBV3-1 (or the pseudogene TRBV3-2) to TRBJ1-1; D remains unclear. Trimming cost V 3 bases and J 5 bases, with 7 bases left between them. The V gene's germline CDR1 is LGHDT and CDR2 YNNKEL (reference sequence). The CDR3 is 12 residues long. The DNA of the CDR3 is TGTGCCAGCAGCCACGGATGGACTGAAGCTTTCTTT. As protein: CASSHGWTEAFF.

The rearrangement uses TRBV6-5 and TRBJ1-6, with D possibly being TRBD1 (5 bases). Per germline, CDR1 MNHEY and CDR2 SVGAGI. The CDR3 loop spans 16 amino acids. V was shortened by 2 bases and J by 8 bases, with 16 bases between the two germline ends. CDR3: CASSYGTFEGHSPLHF. CDR3 in DNA: TGTGCCAGCAGTTACGGGACGTTTGAGGGTCATTCACCCCTCCACTTT.

The CDR3 here is CASSLTLAGGQGNEQFF. The CDR3 nucleotides read TGTGCCAGCAGCTTAACCTTAGCGGGGGGGCAAGGCAATGAGCAGTTCTTC. This chain connects TRBV11-2 to TRBJ2-1; 11 positions agree with TRBD2. Germline V gives CDR1 SGHAT, CDR2 FQNNGV. The CDR3 has 17 residues. V lost 2 bases and J lost 6; bases outside the gene matches: 9.

V gene TRBV14 combines with J gene TRBJ1-2; D remains unclear. This CDR3 is 12 amino acids long. V lost 5 bases, J lost 14 bases, and 18 bases lay in between. CDR1 is SGHDN, CDR2 FVKESK, per germline. The CDR3 protein is CASSSLGPVETF. The CDR3 nucleotides read TGTGCCAGCAGCTCCCTCGGCCCAGTCGAGACCTTC. Based on the CDR3 plus reference TRBV14 and TRBJ1-2, the full variable domain is EAGVTQFPSHSVIEKGQTVTLRCDPISGHDNLYWYRRVMGKEIKFLLHFVKESKQDESGMPNNRFLAERTGGTYSTLKVQPAELEDSGVYFCASSSLGPVETFGSGTRLTVV.

This chain connects TRBV2 to TRBJ1-4, with D maybe TRBD1 (5 bases). V was shortened by 2 bases and J by 7 bases, with 11 bases between the two germline ends. The germline V gene has CDR1 SNHLY and CDR2 FYNNEI. The CDR3 sequence is 14 residues long. The CDR3 loop is CASSELGQGEKLFF. The CDR3 DNA follows: TGTGCCAGCAGTGAACTGGGGCAGGGTGAAAAACTGTTTTTT.

This chain uses TRBV16 with TRBJ1-2; D uncertain. This CDR3 is built from 15 residues. V was trimmed by 0 bases and J by 0 bases, leaving 8 bases between them. Germline CDR1 reads KGHSY; CDR2 reads FQNENV. CDR3 coding DNA: TGTGCCAGCAGCCAATCATCGGAAGCTAACTATGGCTACACCTTC. This gives the protein CASSQSSEANYGYTF.

The chain employs TRBV27 and TRBJ1-1; D remains unclear. Germline V CDR1 and CDR2: MNHEY, SMNVEV (reference sequence). CDR3 length: 15 amino acids. The V end lost 2 bases, the J end lost 4 bases, and 14 bases lay between the germline ends. As DNA, the CDR3 is TGTGCCAGCAGTTTAAACTCCCCCCCAACCACTGAAGCTTTCTTT. Translating gives CASSLNSPPTTEAFF.

The rearrangement joins TRBV29-1 to TRBJ1-2; 8 bases are a match to TRBD1. Trimming cost V 6 bases and J 5 bases; bases outside gene matches: 14. The CDR3 has 15 residues. Germline lookup yields CDR1 SQVTM and CDR2 ANQGSEA. CDR3 residues: CSVQLRGQEPYGYTF. DNA for the CDR3: TGCAGCGTCCAGCTGCGGGGACAGGAACCTTATGGCTACACCTTC.